The next 20 T cell receptor beta chains were all read from a single sample in a study of T cell responses to AZD1222 COVID-19 vaccine. Method: immunoSEQ multiplex PCR; TCRdb's copy keeps in-frame clones and lacks some. Here the sample spans tens of thousands of clones, around nine tenths being singletons. Sequencing was performed on peripheral blood, taken on day 0 of MenACWY control vaccination. The receptor source for this set is an adult in good health.

The chain recombines TRBV28 with TRBJ1-1, with D possibly TRBD1 on 6 matching bases. In germline, CDR1 is MDHEN, CDR2 SYDVKM. The CDR3 is 15 residues long. The V gene lost 4 bases and the J gene lost 4 bases, with 16 bases spanning the gap. CDR3 region: CASSSIPGASTEAFF. The CDR3 DNA is TGTGCCAGCAGTTCTATACCAGGGGCTTCCACTGAAGCTTTCTTT.

The rearrangement uses TRBV24-1 and TRBJ1-6, with a weak D call TRBD1 (6 bases). CDR1 and CDR2 from the germline V gene are KGHDR and SFDVKD. Deletions cut 12 bases from V and 4 bases from J, with 12 bases between. The CDR3 sequence is 13 residues long. CDR3 region: CARERGYNSPLHF. CDR3 DNA sequence: TGTGCCCGCGAGAGGGGGTATAATTCACCCCTCCACTTT.

This clone was seen a single time. V is TRBV20-1 and J is TRBJ1-1; D uncertain. The V gene's germline CDR1 is DFQATT and CDR2 SNEGSKA (reference sequence). Trimming left V 3 bases short and J 3 bases short, with 5 bases between. CDR3 length: 11 residues. For the CDR3, the DNA is TGCAGTGCTAGTTTCGACACTGAAGCTTTCTTT. Translated, it gives CSASFDTEAFF.

This chain joins TRBV5-1 and TRBJ1-1, with D unresolved. This CDR3 has 15 residues. Trimming cost V 3 bases and J 9 bases, with 21 bases left between them. CDR1 is SGHRS and CDR2 is YFSETQ in the germline V gene. CDR3 sequence reads: CASSWVGEAGGKAFF. Here the CDR3 DNA reads TGCGCCAGCAGCTGGGTGGGAGAGGCGGGCGGCAAAGCTTTCTTT.

The J gene is TRBJ2-1, the V gene TRBV5-1; D gene ambiguous. Germline loops: CDR1 SGHRS, CDR2 YFSETQ. The V and J ends lost 7 bases and 3 bases respectively, with 17 bases between them. The CDR3 spans 15 residues. The CDR3 bases are TGCGCCAGCTGTTCTACGCGGCCTGACTACAATGAGCAGTTCTTC. Translation: CASCSTRPDYNEQFF.

The chain uses TRBV11-2 and TRBJ1-4; no clear D gene. V gave up 5 bases and J gave up 7 bases, with 8 bases separating them. The CDR3 contains 12 residues. The germline V gene has CDR1 SGHAT and CDR2 FQNNGV. As DNA, the CDR3 is TGTGCCAGCAGCCTAAGTGTTGAAAAACTGTTTTTT. Residues: CASSLSVEKLFF.

This chain joins TRBV15 and TRBJ2-2; no clear D. Germline values: CDR1 LNHNV, CDR2 YYDKDF (reference sequence). V was shortened by 1 base and J by 13 bases, with 10 bases between the two germline ends. The length of the CDR3 is 12 residues. CDR3: CATSRGGQTLFF. The CDR3 DNA sequence: TGTGCCACCAGCAGAGGAGGCCAGACGCTGTTTTTT.

The rearrangement uses TRBV3-1 (or the pseudogene TRBV3-2) and TRBJ2-3; 10 positions match TRBD2. Losses at the gene ends were 3 bases for V and 5 bases for J; bases not matched to a gene: 2. The CDR3 is 14 amino acids. Germline V gene lookup returns CDR1 LGHDT and CDR2 YNNKEL (reference sequence). CDR3 amino acids: CASSQASGGDTQYF. As DNA, the CDR3 is TGTGCCAGCAGCCAGGCTAGCGGGGGAGATACGCAGTATTTT.

The chain joins TRBV30 to TRBJ1-1; the match to TRBD1 covers 7 bases. The CDR3 spans 13 residues. V lost 3 bases and J lost 7; bases outside the gene matches: 8. Germline CDR1 is GTSNPN and CDR2 is SVGIG (reference sequence). The CDR3 protein is CAWSREGAGEAFF. CDR3 nucleotide sequence: TGTGCCTGGAGCCGGGAGGGGGCCGGTGAAGCTTTCTTT.

The rearrangement joins TRBV27 to TRBJ1-2, with a weak D call TRBD1 (6 bases). The V and J ends lost 2 bases and 8 bases respectively, with 12 bases between them. CDR1 is MNHEY and CDR2 is SMNVEV in the germline V gene (reference sequence). The length of the CDR3 is 13 residues. The CDR3, as DNA: TGTGCCAGCAGTTTAACAGGGAGCGTCGGCTACACCTTC. Translation gives CASSLTGSVGYTF.

The V gene is TRBV7-2, the J gene TRBJ2-7; D might be TRBD2 (5 bases). This CDR3 region has 15 residues. Deletions cut 4 bases from V and 6 bases from J, with 19 bases between. Germline CDR1 reads SGHTA; CDR2 reads FQGNSA. The CDR3 here is CASSSRPPSSGEQYF. The CDR3 DNA is TGTGCCAGCAGCTCTCGCCCGCCTAGCTCCGGCGAGCAGTACTTC. Combining the CDR3 with reference TRBV7-2 and TRBJ2-7 gives the whole variable domain GAGVSQSPSNKVTEKGKDVELRCDPISGHTALYWYRQSLGQGLEFLIYFQGNSAPDKSGLPSDRFSAERTGGSVSTLTIQRTQQEDSAVYLCASSSRPPSSGEQYFGPGTRLTVT.

This sequence joins TRBV12-3 or TRBV12-4 and TRBJ2-7, with D maybe TRBD2 (5 bases). This CDR3 is built from 13 residues. V was trimmed by 6 bases and J by 5 bases, leaving 14 bases between them. CDR3 sequence: CASRPSRRDEQYF. As DNA, the CDR3 is TGTGCCAGCAGACCGTCCCGGCGGGACGAGCAGTACTTC.

This clone was seen just once. The chain employs TRBV4-3 and TRBJ1-4; D gene ambiguous. V lost 4 bases to trimming and J lost 7 bases, with 25 bases between them. In germline, CDR1 is LGHNA, CDR2 YSLEER. The length of the CDR3 is 18 residues. For the CDR3, the DNA is TGCGCCAGCAGCCGAGAAAGACCCAAGGCTCACCGAGGTGAAAAACTGTTTTTT. Amino acids: CASSRERPKAHRGEKLFF.

This clone appeared once. The V gene is TRBV5-8, the J gene TRBJ1-5, with D possibly being TRBD1 (5 bases). The CDR3 has 13 residues. Germline CDR1 is SGHTS and CDR2 is YDEGEE. V was shortened by 4 bases and J by 2 bases, with 7 bases between the two germline ends. The DNA of the CDR3 is TGTGCCAGCAGCCGGGACCGCAATCAGCCCCAGCATTTT. This translates into CASSRDRNQPQHF.

This rearrangement joins TRBV11-2 to TRBJ2-7; D is unresolved. V dropped 0 bases and J dropped 2 bases, with 11 bases sitting between them. Looked up from germline, CDR1 is SGHAT and CDR2 is FQNNGV. The CDR3 consists of 15 residues. The CDR3 protein is CASSLDSREPYEQYF. The DNA for the CDR3 is TGTGCCAGCAGCTTAGACTCTAGAGAGCCCTACGAGCAGTACTTC.

The J gene is TRBJ2-1, the V gene TRBV19; tentatively, D is TRBD1 (5 bases). CDR1 and CDR2 from the germline V gene are LNHDA and SQIVND (reference sequence). The CDR3 consists of 15 residues. Trimming removed 7 bases from V and 3 bases from J, with 16 bases in between. CDR3 sequence: CASTKTDVGYNEQFF. The CDR3 nucleotides are TGTGCCAGTACCAAGACAGATGTTGGCTACAATGAGCAGTTCTTC.

V is TRBV6-1 and J is TRBJ2-7; TRBD1 agrees at 9 bases. The V and J ends lost 3 bases and 4 bases, in that order; junction bases with no gene match: 4. CDR3 length equals 14 residues. The germline CDR1 and CDR2 sequences are MNHNS and SASEGT. DNA for the CDR3: TGTGCCAGCAGTGAGACAGGGGGGGCATACGAGCAGTACTTC. It is translated as CASSETGGAYEQYF.

The chain links TRBV19 to TRBJ2-1; D might be TRBD2 (5 bases). Germline V CDR1 and CDR2: LNHDA, SQIVND (reference sequence). The CDR3 loop spans 15 amino acids. Trimming took off 7 bases at V and 1 base at J, with 14 bases between the two ends. The CDR3 spells CASTLAGPSYNEQFF. CDR3 DNA sequence: TGTGCCAGTACCCTGGCGGGCCCTTCCTACAATGAGCAGTTCTTC. The full variable domain, rest sourced from reference TRBV19 and TRBJ2-1, is DGGITQSPKYLFRKEGQNVTLSCEQNLNHDAMYWYRQDPGQGLRLIYYSQIVNDFQKGDIAEGYSVSREKKESFPLTVTSAQKNPTAFYLCASTLAGPSYNEQFFGPGTRLTVL.

The chain carries TRBV27 and TRBJ1-5; perhaps TRBD1 as D (5 bases). The CDR3 contains 15 residues. In germline, CDR1 is MNHEY, CDR2 SMNVEV (reference sequence). The V end lost 0 bases, the J end lost 5 bases, and 11 bases lay between the germline ends. This CDR3 reads CASSLSGDGYQPQHF. For the CDR3, the DNA is TGTGCCAGCAGTTTATCGGGGGACGGATATCAGCCCCAGCATTTT.

The genes are TRBV27 and TRBJ2-3; no clear D. There are 15 residues in the CDR3. CDR1 MNHEY and CDR2 SMNVEV come from the germline V gene (reference sequence). Trimming removed 3 bases at V and 0 bases at J, with 10 bases between. In DNA form, the CDR3 reads TGTGCCAGCAGTTTGACACTCACTAGCACAGATACGCAGTATTTT. Its translation: CASSLTLTSTDTQYF.